This T cell receptor beta chain originates from a study of blood T cell repertoires in COVID-19. Turning to the study itself: T cells, B-cell-depleted T cells, or PBMCs provided the cDNA or gDNA that served as material.

This CDR3 comprises 14 residues. The V and J ends lost 4 bases and 4 bases respectively, with 11 bases between them. CDR1 MDHEN and CDR2 SYDVKM come from the germline V gene. Assay used: immunoSEQ multiplex PCR; TCRdb lists only in-frame clones, some missing. This table holds 95,000 to 110,000 clones, about 89% found once. The receptor was derived from a woman aged 60-75 years with acute or convalescent COVID-19. This chain links TRBV28 with TRBJ1-5; the D is unclear. Input material: peripheral blood. The CDR3: CASSYSGGNQPQHF. In DNA, the CDR3 is TGTGCCAGCAGTTACTCAGGAGGAAATCAGCCCCAGCATTTT.